The rows below give T cell receptor beta chains drawn from one sample of a study of OX40 agonist ivuxolimab in advanced cancers. The protocol was immunoSEQ multiplex PCR, while the TCRdb copy is restricted to in-frame clones and leaves out a portion. The sample has about 61,000 clones, 80% to 95% seen once; the top ten hold 20% to 30%. This specimen consisted of CD4+ or CD8+ T cells sorted from blood, obtained in a trial of the OX40 agonist ivuxolimab. All receptors come from an adult with an advanced solid tumor such as melanoma, head and neck, liver or kidney cancer. Both conserved end residues are part of each CDR3. A D gene is named only where the DNA matches it firmly. Rows may omit the clone size; those that give it use once, few, many or a size class.

NA	TRBV30	TRBJ1-3	NA	TGTGCCTGGAGTATTCATAACGGAAACACCATATATTTT	CAWSIHNGNTIYF
NA	TRBV28	TRBJ2-5	NA	TGTGCCAGCAAACCTGGAGGACTTCGTCAAGAGACCCAGTACTTC	CASKPGGLRQETQYF
NA	TRBV6-5	TRBJ2-7	NA	TGTGCCAGCAGTTACTCTTCCTACGAGCAGTACTTC	CASSYSSYEQYF
once	TRBV6-5	TRBJ2-5	TRBD2	TGTGCCAGCAGCCCAGGACTAGCGGGAGGGGAGACCCAGTACTTC	CASSPGLAGGETQYF
NA	TRBV6-5	TRBJ2-7	NA	TGTGCCAGCAGCCAAGGGGTCGAGCAGTACTTC	CASSQGVEQYF
NA	TRBV30	TRBJ2-2	NA	TGTGCCTGGAGTGTATACGACACCGGGGAGCTGTTTTTT	CAWSVYDTGELFF
NA	TRBV25-1	TRBJ2-1	NA	TGTGCCAGCAGTGACCGGGAGCAGTTCTTC	CASSDREQFF
NA	TRBV10-3	TRBJ2-2	NA	TGTGCCATCAGTCCTGACAGAGCCGCGAACACCGGGGAGCTGTTTTTT	CAISPDRAANTGELFF
NA	TRBV27	TRBJ1-6	TRBD1	TGTGCCAGCAGCCTATTGCGGGACAGCAATAATTCACCCCTCCACTTT	CASSLLRDSNNSPLHF
NA	TRBV4-2	TRBJ2-7	NA	TGTGCCAGCTCTGCCGGACGGTTGAGCTCCTACGAGCAGTACTTC	CASSAGRLSSYEQYF
NA	TRBV12-5	TRBJ2-1	NA	TGTGCTAGTGGTTTGACGACGAGTGAGCAGTTCTTC	CASGLTTSEQFF
NA	TRBV27	TRBJ2-2	NA	TGTGCCAGCAGTCCCGGGGTGGGCGGGGAGCTGTTTTTT	CASSPGVGGELFF
NA	TRBV6-5	TRBJ2-1	TRBD2	TGTGCCAGCAGTTACGGTCTAGCGGGAGGAGAGCAGTTCTTC	CASSYGLAGGEQFF
NA	TRBV29-1	TRBJ1-1	NA	TGCAGCGTTGAAGATCTGATCCGGGGTAGGGCTGAAGCTTTCTTT	CSVEDLIRGRAEAFF
NA	TRBV10-2	TRBJ1-5	NA	TGCGCCAGCAGTGACGGTCAGCCCCAGCATTTT	CASSDGQPQHF
NA	TRBV6-6	TRBJ1-3	NA	TGTGCCAGCAGTTACTCCGTCCAGGGCAACACCATATATTTT	CASSYSVQGNTIYF
once	TRBV6-5	TRBJ2-1	NA	TGTGCCAGCAGTTACCACGGAGGGAATGAGCAGTTCTTC	CASSYHGGNEQFF
NA	TRBV28	TRBJ2-5	NA	TGTGCCAGCAGTTTCCAGGGTGCGGGAGAGACCCAGTACTTC	CASSFQGAGETQYF
NA	TRBV7-6	TRBJ2-1	TRBD2	TGTGCCAGCAGCTTAGTAGTTCAGCGGGGCCCCTACAATGAGCAGTTCTTC	CASSLVVQRGPYNEQFF